This T cell receptor beta chain came from a study of shared clonotypes between healthy human individuals. General study findings and limits: Tissues were not sampled, only blood, and their repertoires likely differ.

The length of the CDR3 is 19 residues. Across several immunoSEQ plates, the genomic DNA of each subset was split evenly. Authors' analysis steps: Filtering differed for immunoSEQ, which gave only junction sequences without quality scores. Clones were sequenced by immunoSEQ multiplex PCR, and TCRdb holds only the in-frame ones, with some missing. V, J and clone size derive from that table, while D and trimming were established from the DNA sequence. The sample includes about 490,000 clones, 76% of them seen just once. A note on this clone: Its specificity is not known.

The sample consisted of PBMCs. This TCR was sampled from a woman in her 40s in good health. Some clones in this sample may be carry-over from other donors' samples. The chain joins TRBV7-5 to TRBJ1-2; the table's D call, TRBD1, has no DNA check behind it. TRBV7-5 is labeled a pseudogene. As DNA, the CDR3 is TGTGCCAGAAGCTTAAGTCAGGGACAGGGGACCCGAAATAACTATGGCTACACCTTC. Encoded protein: CARSLSQGQGTRNNYGYTF.